This T cell receptor beta chain was obtained from a study of blood T cell repertoires in COVID-19. Across the whole study: Some COVID-19 samples were acute and others convalescent; all came from the United States, Italy and Spain.

At least ten counts were recorded for this clone. As originally analysed: Amplification of reference gene primers provided the estimated nucleated cell counts. Clones were read by immunoSEQ multiplex PCR, and TCRdb kept only the in-frame ones, dropping some. The V and J calls and clone size are taken from that table; D and trimming were inferred from the DNA. The profile shows fewer than 200,000 clones, roughly 81% of them singletons. Seattle enrolled patients during active infection and tracked them longitudinally. Sequencing was done on a sample of peripheral blood. This sequence originates from a woman between 40 and 50 years old with COVID-19, enrolled during active disease.

The CDR3 coding sequence is TGTGCCAGCAGTTACCGGATAGCGGGGTACAATGAGCAGTTCTTC. Its protein product is CASSYRIAGYNEQFF. The J gene is TRBJ2-1, the V gene TRBV6-5; 8 positions match TRBD2. Germline CDR1 is MNHEY and CDR2 is SVGAGI. The CDR3 is 15 amino acids. Trimming at V came to 2 bases and at J to 4 bases, leaving 4 bases not matched to a gene.